The TCR beta chain under discussion was sequenced for a study of T cells in Graves' hyperthyroidism and ophthalmopathy. Study-wide findings and caveats: The model foresaw ophthalmopathy a median roughly 6.5 months prior to onset.

Clinicians diagnosed patients from clinical symptoms, serum thyroxine and TRAb, thyroid ultrasound and orbital computed tomography. Fresh peripheral blood, around 9.3 ml of it, supplied the PBMCs. RNA transcripts were the template for amplifying TCR beta CDR3 regions. HTBI primers drove first-round RT-PCR of the TCR CDR3. TCRdb re-derived calls from the multiplex PCR reads in MiXCR, one entry per CDR3 protein. The sample has 700,000 or so distinct CDR3 sequences, roughly 15% seen once. This clonotype was observed a handful of times. Its antigen is still unknown. Trimming left V 8 bases short and J 8 bases short, with 15 bases between. This CDR3 spans 13 amino acids. Per germline, CDR1 MNHNS and CDR2 SASEGT.

Sequencing input: blood. The gene calls are TRBV6-1 and TRBJ1-4; D remains ambiguous. This receptor was identified in a man aged 18 to 30 with Graves' hyperthyroidism. CDR3 region: CASGTAGREKLFF. The CDR3 region has the DNA TGTGCCAGCGGAACAGCCGGGCGGGAAAAACTGTTTTTT.